The TCR beta chain described here comes from a study of lymphopenia after photon versus proton radiotherapy. In the case of this clone: What it binds is unknown.

Trimming removed 3 bases from V and 0 bases from J; junction bases left unmatched: 1. Germline CDR1 and CDR2: LNHDA and SQIVND (reference sequence). The CDR3 totals 14 residues. TCRdb's table, derived via immunoSEQ multiplex PCR, lists solely in-frame clones and lacks some. The data show some 15,000 clones, with about 88% seen just once and under 60% held by the top ten. The study's findings and limits: Post-nadir diversity loss with photons came from oligoclonal expansion, particularly CD8+ Temra cells. A bigger post-nadir fall in TCR diversity correlated inversely with survival time in deceased patients.

The V call is TRBV19, the J call TRBJ1-1, with TRBD1 identical over 7 bases. Here the sequenced sample was peripheral blood, taken from a patient treated with proton-based radiotherapy. This TCR came from a woman aged 60-75 years with cholangiocarcinoma. Some clones in this sample may be carry-over from other donors' samples. CDR3 nucleotide sequence: TGTGCCAGTAGTATTACAGGGGTGAACACTGAAGCTTTCTTT. Translated, it gives CASSITGVNTEAFF.